What follows are 19 T cell receptor beta chains derived from one specimen sequenced in a study of a mutant IDH1 vaccine in newly diagnosed glioma. Data came from immunoSEQ multiplex PCR; TCRdb stores just in-frame clones and leaves some out. This sample has about 60,000 clones, with around 80% found just once. Antigens for these TCRs are unknown. Time point described: week 35, safety follow-up. A single vaccine dose contained 300 ug of mutant IDH1 20-mer peptide, and topical imiquimod was used with it. The sample consisted of PBMCs, taken from a glioma patient whose treatment included an IDH1 peptide vaccine. The source is a man aged 25 to 40 with glioma.

J is TRBJ1-5 and V is TRBV7-9, with D tentatively TRBD1 (6 bases). The CDR3 is 15 residues long. Trimming cost V 1 base and J 4 bases, with 11 bases left between them. CDR1 and CDR2 (germline): SEHNR, FQNEAQ (reference sequence). This chain's CDR3 is CASSLEGRGNQPQHF. Here the CDR3 DNA reads TGTGCCAGCAGCTTAGAAGGCAGGGGAAATCAGCCCCAGCATTTT.

V is TRBV27 and J is TRBJ1-2; 9 bases agree with TRBD1. V dropped 6 bases and J dropped 8; count of bases not matched to a gene: 7. CDR3 size: 13 residues. Germline V lookup: CDR1 MNHEY, CDR2 SMNVEV (reference sequence). In DNA, the CDR3 is TGTGCCAGCAGAGTGGGACAGGGTGGAGGCTACACCTTC. It codes for CASRVGQGGGYTF.

The CDR3 coding sequence is TGTGCCAGCAGTGGACAGGGAGGTCATAATGAAAAACTGTTTTTT. Amino acids: CASSGQGGHNEKLFF. This chain joins TRBV2 and TRBJ1-4, with 7 nucleotides matching TRBD1. The V gene's germline CDR1 is SNHLY and CDR2 FYNNEI. The CDR3 is made up of 15 amino acids. V was clipped by 4 bases and J by 4 bases; unmatched bases: 6.

Only a few counts were recorded for this clone. The rearrangement uses TRBV2 and TRBJ1-1; D is possibly TRBD1 (5 bases). The germline CDR1 and CDR2 sequences are SNHLY and FYNNEI. This CDR3 spans 12 amino acids. V was cut by 8 bases and J by 1 base, with 8 bases left in between. CDR3 nucleotides: TGTGCCAGCGGGACGGGGAACACTGAAGCTTTCTTT. Protein product: CASGTGNTEAFF.

The V call is TRBV5-5, the J call TRBJ1-5; D ambiguous. The V end lost 2 bases, the J end lost 2 bases, and 5 bases lay between the germline ends. From germline, CDR1 is SGHKS and CDR2 YYEKEE (reference sequence). The CDR3 spans 13 residues. The CDR3 loop reads CASSFKGNQPQHF. The DNA for the CDR3 is TGTGCCAGCAGCTTTAAAGGCAATCAGCCCCAGCATTTT.

The CDR3 loop reads CASSFISGISSGGYTF. CDR3 bases: TGTGCCAGCAGTTTTATAAGTGGCATCTCATCGGGAGGCTACACCTTC. V usage is TRBV6-5 and J usage is TRBJ1-2; D gene ambiguous. The germline V gene encodes CDR1 MNHEY and CDR2 SVGAGI. The length of the CDR3 is 16 residues. Trimming pared 4 bases from V and 8 bases from J, leaving 23 bases between.

J is TRBJ1-2 and V is TRBV18; no clear D gene. V was clipped by 0 bases and J by 2 bases, with 7 bases between them. The CDR3 runs 14 residues. From germline, CDR1 is KGHSH and CDR2 LQKENI. The CDR3 DNA follows: TGTGCCAGCTCACCACCTTCCACGAACTATGGCTACACCTTC. Its translation is CASSPPSTNYGYTF.

The chain recombines TRBV28 with TRBJ2-7; tentatively, D is TRBD2 (6 bases). Looked up from germline, CDR1 is MDHEN and CDR2 is SYDVKM. This CDR3 spans 14 amino acids. V lost 3 bases and J 7 bases, leaving 16 bases between the germline ends. The CDR3 nucleotides are TGTGCCAGCAGTTTCTCTCGAGGAGGGAGGGAGCAGTACTTC. Its protein is CASSFSRGGREQYF.

This clone occurred once. The chain recombines TRBV6-1 with TRBJ1-2; TRBD1 might be the D (5 bases). The V end was cut by 3 bases, the J end by 0 bases, with 11 bases between. The CDR3 covers 15 residues. Per germline, CDR1 MNHNS and CDR2 SASEGT. The CDR3 loop is CASSDPTEANYGYTF. CDR3 bases: TGTGCCAGCAGTGACCCGACAGAAGCTAACTATGGCTACACCTTC.

J is TRBJ2-2 and V is TRBV19, with D perhaps TRBD2 (5 bases). The CDR3 spans 15 residues. Trimming shortened V by 3 bases and J by 1 base, and 9 bases separated the two germline ends. Looked up from germline, CDR1 is LNHDA and CDR2 is SQIVND (reference sequence). The CDR3 protein is CASSIGGMNTGELFF. CDR3 nucleotides: TGTGCCAGTAGTATTGGAGGAATGAACACCGGGGAGCTGTTTTTT.

This chain connects TRBV6-6 to TRBJ1-5, with D unresolved. CDR1 MNHNY and CDR2 SVGAGI come from the germline V gene (reference sequence). V lost 11 bases to trimming and J lost 1 base, with 18 bases between them. This CDR3 comprises 15 residues. DNA for the CDR3: TGTGCCGCTTCTGGGCAGCTTCTCAGCAATCAGCCCCAGCATTTT. This gives the protein CAASGQLLSNQPQHF.

The chain uses TRBV10-2 and TRBJ2-4; 9 bases agree with TRBD1. The CDR3 runs 13 residues. Germline V lookup: CDR1 WSHSY, CDR2 SAAADI. The ends lost 7 bases at V and 7 bases at J; junction bases unmatched: 5. The CDR3 region has the DNA TGCGCCAGCACCCGGGACAGGGCGAACATTCAGTACTTC. Translation: CASTRDRANIQYF.

V and J are TRBV19 and TRBJ1-5; D might be TRBD1 (5 bases). Germline V gives CDR1 LNHDA, CDR2 SQIVND (reference sequence). The V end was cut by 7 bases, the J end by 2 bases, with 15 bases between. The CDR3 extends over 15 amino acids. The CDR3 DNA follows: TGTGCCAGTATAGAGAAGGGGAGAGGCAATCAGCCCCAGCATTTT. It specifies CASIEKGRGNQPQHF.

The DNA of the CDR3 is TGTGCCAGCAGTTGGCTTAACAGCCTCAGCAATCAGCCCCAGCATTTT. It specifies CASSWLNSLSNQPQHF. The V gene is TRBV2, the J gene TRBJ1-5; no clear D gene. The V and J ends lost 5 bases and 1 base respectively, with 15 bases between them. The germline gives CDR1 SNHLY, CDR2 FYNNEI. The CDR3 length is 16 residues.

The CDR3 DNA follows: TGTGCCAGCAGCCACAGGGAAGGGAATGAGCAGTTCTTC. This codes for CASSHREGNEQFF. The genes are TRBV5-4 and TRBJ2-1; possible D gene TRBD1, 6 bases. Germline-derived CDR1 and CDR2 are SGHNT and YYREEE (reference sequence). The CDR3 runs 13 residues. Trimming removed 4 bases at V and 7 bases at J, with 12 bases between.

This chain links TRBV18 with TRBJ2-1; D possibly corresponds to TRBD1 (6 bases). The V and J ends lost 8 bases and 15 bases respectively, with 17 bases between them. This CDR3 has 11 amino acids. Germline V gene sequence: CDR1 KGHSH, CDR2 LQKENI. The CDR3 bases are TGTGCCAGCACTTCGGGCCTCAGGGGGTTCTTC. This gives the protein CASTSGLRGFF.

The chain couples TRBV19 to TRBJ2-5; D call uncertain. The germline gives CDR1 LNHDA, CDR2 SQIVND (reference sequence). The CDR3 contains 13 residues. Between the trimmed V and J ends, which lost 5 bases and 1 base, there was a span of 8 bases. DNA for the CDR3: TGTGCCAGTAGTCCCCGGCTCCAAGAGACCCAGTACTTC. Amino acids: CASSPRLQETQYF.

The chain combines TRBV4-2 with TRBJ2-7; the match to TRBD2 covers 10 bases. The CDR3 sequence is 14 residues long. The ends lost 5 bases at V and 3 bases at J; junction bases unmatched: 4. Germline V gene lookup returns CDR1 LGHNA and CDR2 YNFKEQ. For the CDR3, the DNA is TGTGCCAGCAGCGCACGACTAGCGGGCTACGAGCAGTACTTC. This sequence encodes CASSARLAGYEQYF.

V and J are TRBV4-1 and TRBJ1-2; 8 bases match TRBD1. CDR3 size: 17 residues. J gave up 4 bases and V 2 bases, and 12 bases lay outside the gene matches. Per germline, CDR1 MGHRA and CDR2 YSYEKL. Here the CDR3 reads CASSQLLRWDRSYGYTF. CDR3 coding DNA: TGCGCCAGCAGCCAACTTCTCAGATGGGACAGGAGCTATGGCTACACCTTC.